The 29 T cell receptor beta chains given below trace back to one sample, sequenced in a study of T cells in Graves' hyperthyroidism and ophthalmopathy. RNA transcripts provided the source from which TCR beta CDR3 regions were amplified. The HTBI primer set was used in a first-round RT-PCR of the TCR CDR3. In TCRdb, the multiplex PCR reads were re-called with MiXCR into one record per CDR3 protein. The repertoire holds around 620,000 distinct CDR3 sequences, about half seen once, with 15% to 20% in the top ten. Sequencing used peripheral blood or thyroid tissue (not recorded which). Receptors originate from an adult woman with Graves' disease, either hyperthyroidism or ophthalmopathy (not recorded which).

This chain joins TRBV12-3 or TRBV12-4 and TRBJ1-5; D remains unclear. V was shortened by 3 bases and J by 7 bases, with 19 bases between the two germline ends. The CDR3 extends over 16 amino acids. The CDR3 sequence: CASSFSVRAVEQPQHF. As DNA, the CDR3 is TGTGCCAGCAGTTTTTCGGTTAGGGCAGTCGAACAGCCCCAGCATTTT.

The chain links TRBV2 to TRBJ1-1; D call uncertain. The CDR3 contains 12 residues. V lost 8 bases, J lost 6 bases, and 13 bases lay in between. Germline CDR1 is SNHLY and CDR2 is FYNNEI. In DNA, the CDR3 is TGTGCCAGCGTTTTCGCGGCCTCTGAAGCTTTCTTT. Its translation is CASVFAASEAFF.

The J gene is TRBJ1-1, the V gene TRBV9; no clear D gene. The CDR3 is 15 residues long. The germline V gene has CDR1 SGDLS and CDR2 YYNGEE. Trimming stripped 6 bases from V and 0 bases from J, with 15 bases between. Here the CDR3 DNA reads TGTGCCAGCAAGTGGGCAGAGCTACTGAACACTGAAGCTTTCTTT. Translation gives CASKWAELLNTEAFF.

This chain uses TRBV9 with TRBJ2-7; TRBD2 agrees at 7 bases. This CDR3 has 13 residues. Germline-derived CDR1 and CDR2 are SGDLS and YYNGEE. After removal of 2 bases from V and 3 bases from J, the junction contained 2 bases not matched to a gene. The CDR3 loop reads CASSVGGVYEQYF. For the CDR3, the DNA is TGTGCCAGCAGCGTGGGAGGGGTCTACGAGCAGTACTTC. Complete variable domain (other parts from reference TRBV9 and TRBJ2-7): DSGVTQTPKHLITATGQRVTLRCSPRSGDLSVYWYQQSLDQGLQFLIQYYNGEERAKGNILERFSAQQFPDLHSELNLSSLELGDSALYFCASSVGGVYEQYFGPGTRLTVT.

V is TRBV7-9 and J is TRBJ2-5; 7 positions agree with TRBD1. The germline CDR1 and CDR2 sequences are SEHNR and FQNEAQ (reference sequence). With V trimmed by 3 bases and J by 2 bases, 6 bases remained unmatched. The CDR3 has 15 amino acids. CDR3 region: CASSFSRTGQETQYF. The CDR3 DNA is TGTGCCAGCAGCTTCAGTCGGACAGGTCAAGAGACCCAGTACTTC.

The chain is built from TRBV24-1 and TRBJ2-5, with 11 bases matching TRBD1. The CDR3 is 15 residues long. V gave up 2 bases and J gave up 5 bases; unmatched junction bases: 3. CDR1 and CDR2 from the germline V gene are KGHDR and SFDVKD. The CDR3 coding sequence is TGTGCCACCAGTGATTGGACAGGGGGCAGGGAGACCCAGTACTTC. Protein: CATSDWTGGRETQYF.

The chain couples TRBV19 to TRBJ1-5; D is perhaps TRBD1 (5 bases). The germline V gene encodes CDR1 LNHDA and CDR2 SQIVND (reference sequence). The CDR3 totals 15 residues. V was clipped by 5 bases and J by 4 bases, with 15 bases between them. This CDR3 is CASSPLRGTNQPQHF. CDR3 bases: TGTGCCAGTAGTCCCCTTCGGGGGACGAATCAGCCCCAGCATTTT.

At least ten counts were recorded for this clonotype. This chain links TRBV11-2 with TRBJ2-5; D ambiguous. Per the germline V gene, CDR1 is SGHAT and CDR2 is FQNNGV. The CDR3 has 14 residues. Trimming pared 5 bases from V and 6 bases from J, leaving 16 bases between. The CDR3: CASSPRARGQTQYF. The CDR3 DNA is TGTGCCAGCAGCCCCCGGGCGAGAGGCCAGACCCAGTACTTC.

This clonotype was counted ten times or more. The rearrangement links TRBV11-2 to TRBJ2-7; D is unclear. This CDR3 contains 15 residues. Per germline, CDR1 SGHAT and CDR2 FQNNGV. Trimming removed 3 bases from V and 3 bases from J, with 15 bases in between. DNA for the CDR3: TGTGCCAGCAGCTTGGCTTTTAAGGGCTACTACGAGCAGTACTTC. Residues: CASSLAFKGYYEQYF.

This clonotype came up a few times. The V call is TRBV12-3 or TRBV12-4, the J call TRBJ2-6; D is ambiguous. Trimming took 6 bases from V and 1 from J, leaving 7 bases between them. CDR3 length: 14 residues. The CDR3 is CASRALSGANVLTF. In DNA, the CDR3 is TGTGCCAGCAGGGCCTTGTCTGGGGCCAACGTCCTGACTTTC.

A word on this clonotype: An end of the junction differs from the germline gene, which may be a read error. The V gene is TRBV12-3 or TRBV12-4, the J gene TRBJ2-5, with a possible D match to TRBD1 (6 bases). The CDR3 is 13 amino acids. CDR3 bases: TGTGCCTGCAGTGCCGAGACAGGAAAGACCCAGTACTTC. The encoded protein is CACSAETGKTQYF.

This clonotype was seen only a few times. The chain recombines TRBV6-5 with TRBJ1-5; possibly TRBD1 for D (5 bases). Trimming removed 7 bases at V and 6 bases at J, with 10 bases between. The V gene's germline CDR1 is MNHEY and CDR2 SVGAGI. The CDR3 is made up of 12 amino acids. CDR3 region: CASKDSAQPQHF. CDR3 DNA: TGTGCCAGCAAAGACAGTGCTCAGCCCCAGCATTTT.

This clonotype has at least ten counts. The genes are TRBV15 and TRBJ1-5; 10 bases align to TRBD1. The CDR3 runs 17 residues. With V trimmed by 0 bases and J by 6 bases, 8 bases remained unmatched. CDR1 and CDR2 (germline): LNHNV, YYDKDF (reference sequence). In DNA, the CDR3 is TGTGCCACCAGCAGAGATCTTTTTGGACAGGGGGGTCAGCCCCAGCATTTT. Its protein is CATSRDLFGQGGQPQHF.

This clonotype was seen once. The CDR3 coding sequence is TGCAGTGCTAGGAGGGAGAGCAATCAGCCCCAGCATTTT. Its translation is CSARRESNQPQHF. The chain links TRBV20-1 to TRBJ1-5; no definite D call. The germline V and J ends were trimmed by 3 bases and 1 base, with 7 bases remaining between them. Germline CDR1 and CDR2: DFQATT and SNEGSKA (reference sequence). The CDR3 is 13 amino acids.

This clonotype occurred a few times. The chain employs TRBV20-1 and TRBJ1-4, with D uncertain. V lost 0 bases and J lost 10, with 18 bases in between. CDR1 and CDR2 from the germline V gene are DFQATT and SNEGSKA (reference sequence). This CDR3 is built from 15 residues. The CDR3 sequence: CSARDGGSPTGKLFF. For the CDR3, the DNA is TGCAGTGCTAGAGATGGTGGGAGTCCAACCGGAAAACTGTTTTTT.

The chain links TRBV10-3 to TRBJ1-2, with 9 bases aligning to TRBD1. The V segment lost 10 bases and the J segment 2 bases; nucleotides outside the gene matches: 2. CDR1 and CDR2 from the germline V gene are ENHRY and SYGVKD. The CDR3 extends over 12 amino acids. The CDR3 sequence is CATTGGNYGYTF. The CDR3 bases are TGTGCCACGACAGGGGGAAACTATGGCTACACCTTC.

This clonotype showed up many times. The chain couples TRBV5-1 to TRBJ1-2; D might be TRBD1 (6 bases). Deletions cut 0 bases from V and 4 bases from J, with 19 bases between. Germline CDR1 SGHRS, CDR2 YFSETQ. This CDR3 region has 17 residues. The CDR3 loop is CASSLVFPGHSTYGYTF. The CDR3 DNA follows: TGCGCCAGCAGCTTGGTTTTCCCGGGACATTCTACCTATGGCTACACCTTC.

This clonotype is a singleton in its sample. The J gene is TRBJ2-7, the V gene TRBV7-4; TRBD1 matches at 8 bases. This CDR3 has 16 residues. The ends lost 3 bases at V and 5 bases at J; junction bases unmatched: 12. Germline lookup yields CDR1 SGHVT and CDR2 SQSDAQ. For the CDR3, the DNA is TGTGCCAGCAGCTTCGAAAAGAGACAGGGGATCCACGAGCAGTACTTC. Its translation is CASSFEKRQGIHEQYF.

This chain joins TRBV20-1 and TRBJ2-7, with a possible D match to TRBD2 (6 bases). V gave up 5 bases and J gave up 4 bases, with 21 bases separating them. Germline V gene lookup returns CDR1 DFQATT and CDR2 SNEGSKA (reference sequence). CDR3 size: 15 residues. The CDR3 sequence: CSAEDEIGSTYEQYF. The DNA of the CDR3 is TGCAGTGCTGAAGACGAAATCGGGAGTACTTACGAGCAGTACTTC.

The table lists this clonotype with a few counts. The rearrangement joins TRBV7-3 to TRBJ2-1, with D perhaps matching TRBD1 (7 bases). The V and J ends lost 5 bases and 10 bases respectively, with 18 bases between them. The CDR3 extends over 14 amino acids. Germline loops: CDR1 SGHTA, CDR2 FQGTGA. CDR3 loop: CASSAGQNTGEQFF. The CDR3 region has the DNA TGTGCCAGCAGCGCGGGACAGAACACCGGGGAGCAGTTCTTC.

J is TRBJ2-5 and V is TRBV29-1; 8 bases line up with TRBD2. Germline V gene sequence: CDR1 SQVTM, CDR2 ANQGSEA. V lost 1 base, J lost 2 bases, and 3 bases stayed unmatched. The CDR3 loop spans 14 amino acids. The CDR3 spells CSVEAAGVQETQYF. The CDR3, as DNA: TGCAGCGTTGAAGCAGCGGGGGTTCAAGAGACCCAGTACTTC.

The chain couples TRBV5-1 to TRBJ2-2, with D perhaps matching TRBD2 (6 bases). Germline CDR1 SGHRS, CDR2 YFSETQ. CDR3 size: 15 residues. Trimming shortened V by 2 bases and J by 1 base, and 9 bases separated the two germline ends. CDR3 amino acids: CASSLTRGNTGELFF. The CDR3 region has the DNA TGCGCCAGCAGCTTAACGCGGGGGAACACCGGGGAGCTGTTTTTT.

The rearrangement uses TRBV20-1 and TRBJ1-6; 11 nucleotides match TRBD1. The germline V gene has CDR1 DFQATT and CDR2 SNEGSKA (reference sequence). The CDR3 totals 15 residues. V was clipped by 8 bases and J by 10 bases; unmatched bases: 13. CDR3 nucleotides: TGCAGTTCGAAGGGGGGACAGGGGGAGCACTCACCCCTCCACTTT. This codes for CSSKGGQGEHSPLHF.

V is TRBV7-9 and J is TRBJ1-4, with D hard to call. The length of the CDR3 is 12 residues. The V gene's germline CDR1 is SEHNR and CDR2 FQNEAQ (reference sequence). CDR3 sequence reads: CVTLRQSEKLFF. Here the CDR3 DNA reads TGTGTCACCCTGCGGCAGTCGGAAAAACTGTTTTTT.

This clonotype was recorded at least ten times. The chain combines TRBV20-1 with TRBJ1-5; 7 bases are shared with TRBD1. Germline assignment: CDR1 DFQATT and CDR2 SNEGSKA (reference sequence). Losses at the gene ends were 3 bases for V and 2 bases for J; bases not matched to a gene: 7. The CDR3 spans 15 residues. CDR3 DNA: TGCAGTGCTAGTAGAATCGGACAGGGCAATCAGCCCCAGCATTTT. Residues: CSASRIGQGNQPQHF.

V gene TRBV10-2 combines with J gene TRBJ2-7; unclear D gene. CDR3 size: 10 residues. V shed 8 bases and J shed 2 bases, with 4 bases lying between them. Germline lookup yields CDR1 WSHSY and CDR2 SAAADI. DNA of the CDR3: TGCGCCAGCTTGGCCTACGAGCAGTACTTC. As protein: CASLAYEQYF.

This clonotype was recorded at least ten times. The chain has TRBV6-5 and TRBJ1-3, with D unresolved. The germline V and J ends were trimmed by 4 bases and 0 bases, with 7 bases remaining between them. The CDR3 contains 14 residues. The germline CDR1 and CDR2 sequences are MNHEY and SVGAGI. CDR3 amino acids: CASSFTDSGNTIYF. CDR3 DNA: TGTGCCAGCAGTTTTACCGACTCTGGAAACACCATATATTTT.

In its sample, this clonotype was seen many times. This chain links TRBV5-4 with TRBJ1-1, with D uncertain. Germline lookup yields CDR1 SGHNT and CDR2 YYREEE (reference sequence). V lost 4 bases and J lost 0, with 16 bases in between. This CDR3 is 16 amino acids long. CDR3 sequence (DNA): TGTGCCAGCAGCCGAGGGAGAGGGTCTATGAACACTGAAGCTTTCTTT. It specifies CASSRGRGSMNTEAFF. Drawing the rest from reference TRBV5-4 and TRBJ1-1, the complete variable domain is ETGVTQSPTHLIKTRGQQVTLRCSSQSGHNTVSWYQQALGQGPQFIFQYYREEENGRGNFPPRFSGLQFPNYSSELNVNALELDDSALYLCASSRGRGSMNTEAFFGQGTRLTVV.

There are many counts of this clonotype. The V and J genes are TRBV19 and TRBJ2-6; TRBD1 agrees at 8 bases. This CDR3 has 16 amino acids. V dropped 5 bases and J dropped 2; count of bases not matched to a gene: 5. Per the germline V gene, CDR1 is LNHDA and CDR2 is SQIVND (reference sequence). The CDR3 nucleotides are TGTGCCAGTAGTTCGGGACAGGCTACTGGGGCCAACGTCCTGACTTTC. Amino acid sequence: CASSSGQATGANVLTF.